This passage covers 25 T cell receptor beta chains from one sample sequenced in a study of spatial heterogeneity in lung cancer. Time point indicated: sample taken at primary tumor resection. TCRdb independently ran MiXCR on the 5' RACE reads; one entry per CDR3 protein. The table has around 7,700 distinct CDR3 sequences, about a sixth seen once. The input for sequencing was normal lung tissue next to the tumor, taken at surgery. The source is a male donor with early-stage non-small cell lung cancer.

The table lists this clonotype with many counts. The chain uses TRBV20-1 and TRBJ2-1; 11 nucleotides match TRBD1. Trimming took 6 bases from V and 4 from J; bases not matched to a gene: 11. This CDR3 region has 16 residues. Germline V gene data show CDR1 as DFQATT and CDR2 as SNEGSKA (reference sequence). This CDR3 is CSALTSGTGGYNEQFF. The CDR3 DNA sequence: TGCAGTGCCCTGACATCCGGGACAGGGGGATACAATGAGCAGTTCTTC.

By share of the sample, this clonotype is medium-sized. The chain recombines TRBV18 with TRBJ1-1, with D unresolved. V lost 1 base and J 1 base, leaving 13 bases between the germline ends. The CDR3 totals 16 residues. CDR1 KGHSH and CDR2 LQKENI come from the germline V gene. For the CDR3, the DNA is TGTGCCAGCTCACCACGTGAGGGAAGAGGGAACACTGAAGCTTTCTTT. This codes for CASSPREGRGNTEAFF.

The chain recombines TRBV11-2 with TRBJ2-1, with a possible D match to TRBD2 (5 bases). Germline V gene data show CDR1 as SGHAT and CDR2 as FQNNGV. Trimming pared 5 bases from V and 6 bases from J, leaving 14 bases between. This CDR3 is built from 14 residues. The CDR3 coding sequence is TGTGCCAGCAGCCCTCGGAGGTTGAGCAATGAGCAGTTCTTC. It encodes CASSPRRLSNEQFF.

The rearrangement joins TRBV6-5 to TRBJ1-2; 8 bases map to TRBD1. V gave up 5 bases and J gave up 5 bases; unmatched junction bases: 16. Germline CDR1 reads MNHEY; CDR2 reads SVGAGI. This CDR3 comprises 17 residues. CDR3 DNA: TGTGCCAGCAGTCCCGTGGGGACAGGCACCTTTCAGTATGGCTACACCTTC. This sequence encodes CASSPVGTGTFQYGYTF.

J is TRBJ2-7 and V is TRBV3-1; D not resolved. This CDR3 is built from 11 residues. The germline V and J ends were trimmed by 0 bases and 9 bases, with 6 bases remaining between them. The germline gives CDR1 LGHDT, CDR2 YNNKEL (reference sequence). This CDR3 reads CASSQDRGQYF. CDR3 coding DNA: TGTGCCAGCAGCCAAGATAGAGGGCAGTACTTC.

Only a few counts were recorded for this clonotype. This chain links TRBV5-1 with TRBJ2-4, with 12 bases matching TRBD2. The CDR3 is made up of 13 amino acids. With V trimmed by 7 bases and J by 8 bases, 4 bases remained unmatched. The germline CDR1 and CDR2 sequences are SGHRS and YFSETQ. As DNA, the CDR3 is TGCGCCAGCCGCCTAGCGGGAGGGGACATTCAGTACTTC. Protein sequence: CASRLAGGDIQYF.

The chain combines TRBV7-8 with TRBJ1-4, with a possible D match to TRBD1 (5 bases). CDR3 size: 16 residues. CDR1 is SGHVS and CDR2 is FQNEAQ in the germline V gene. V lost 5 bases, J lost 4 bases, and 17 bases lay in between. The CDR3 here is CASSPLLGRGNEKLFF. CDR3 bases: TGTGCCAGCAGCCCCCTACTGGGACGGGGTAATGAAAAACTGTTTTTT.

This clonotype was counted a few times. V and J are TRBV5-3 and TRBJ2-1; possibly TRBD2 for D (5 bases). TRBV5-3 is an ORF, and what it does is uncertain. The CDR3 length is 14 residues. The ends were cut back, 0 bases at V and 7 bases at J, with 11 bases in the middle. The CDR3 loop reads CARSLVVAMNEQFF. The CDR3 DNA sequence: TGTGCCAGAAGCTTGGTCGTAGCGATGAATGAGCAGTTCTTC.

This clonotype has a handful of counts. The chain recombines TRBV7-2 with TRBJ2-2; D gene ambiguous. Germline V gene data show CDR1 as SGHTA and CDR2 as FQGNSA. This CDR3 has 14 residues. The ends were cut back, 3 bases at V and 1 base at J, with 6 bases in the middle. The DNA for the CDR3 is TGTGCCAGCAGCTTTGTTGGGAACACCGGGGAGCTGTTTTTT. Its translation: CASSFVGNTGELFF.

This clonotype occurred many times. V and J are TRBV19 and TRBJ2-1; 10 nucleotides line up with TRBD2. Germline CDR1 and CDR2: LNHDA and SQIVND (reference sequence). Trimming removed 5 bases from V and 2 bases from J; junction bases left unmatched: 0. The CDR3 has 14 amino acids. The CDR3 reads CASSLAGAYNEQFF. In DNA form, the CDR3 reads TGTGCCAGTAGTCTAGCGGGGGCCTACAATGAGCAGTTCTTC.

The rearrangement uses TRBV28 and TRBJ2-3; 11 bases are shared with TRBD1. Looked up from germline, CDR1 is MDHEN and CDR2 is SYDVKM. There are 19 residues in the CDR3. J gave up 2 bases and V 4 bases, and 14 bases lay outside the gene matches. The CDR3 sequence: CASSSRTGGEGVLTDTQYF. The CDR3 DNA sequence: TGTGCCAGCAGTTCCCGGACAGGGGGCGAGGGGGTCCTCACAGATACGCAGTATTTT.

The rearrangement joins TRBV7-2 to TRBJ2-1; D is uncertain. CDR3 length equals 13 residues. Germline V CDR1 and CDR2: SGHTA, FQGNSA. The V and J ends lost 11 bases and 0 bases respectively, with 11 bases between them. CDR3 nucleotides: TGTGCCTACACCTACAGCTCCTACAATGAGCAGTTCTTC. Protein: CAYTYSSYNEQFF.

The chain combines TRBV2 with TRBJ2-1, with a possible D match to TRBD2 (6 bases). The V and J ends lost 10 bases and 4 bases respectively, with 23 bases between them. The germline gives CDR1 SNHLY, CDR2 FYNNEI. This CDR3 is 16 amino acids long. The CDR3: CANMAGLTREYNEQFF. CDR3 nucleotides: TGTGCCAACATGGCGGGGCTTACCCGAGAGTACAATGAGCAGTTCTTC.

This clonotype is medium-sized (0.01 to 0.1%) within its sample. The V gene is TRBV29-1, the J gene TRBJ2-1; a weak D match, TRBD2 (5 bases). The CDR3 spans 13 residues. Germline V CDR1 and CDR2: SQVTM, ANQGSEA. V was trimmed by 3 bases and J by 9 bases, leaving 15 bases between them. CDR3 residues: CSVDPEDPLEQFF. For the CDR3, the DNA is TGCAGCGTTGATCCGGAGGACCCGCTTGAGCAGTTCTTC.

The chain combines TRBV30 with TRBJ2-1; D perhaps matches TRBD2 (6 bases). Trimming took 1 base from V and 6 from J, leaving 10 bases between them. The germline CDR1 and CDR2 sequences are GTSNPN and SVGIG (reference sequence). The CDR3 sequence is 13 residues long. The CDR3 nucleotides are TGTGCCTGGAGTGGGGGGACTGGCAATGAGCAGTTCTTC. Its protein is CAWSGGTGNEQFF.

This clonotype was seen more than once but under ten times. The chain combines TRBV6-6 with TRBJ2-2; no definite D call. Germline V gives CDR1 MNHNY, CDR2 SVGAGI (reference sequence). Between the trimmed V and J ends, which lost 8 bases and 6 bases, there was a span of 7 bases. CDR3 length: 11 residues. CDR3 sequence (DNA): TGTGCCAGCCGCGATTCCGGGGAGCTGTTTTTT. Translated, it gives CASRDSGELFF.

V usage is TRBV2 and J usage is TRBJ2-7; 8 bases match TRBD1. The V gene end was trimmed by 10 bases and the J gene end by 3 bases; junction bases not matched to a gene: 11. From germline, CDR1 is SNHLY and CDR2 FYNNEI. The CDR3 totals 14 residues. This CDR3 is CATRSPGTGYEQYF. DNA of the CDR3: TGTGCCACCCGATCCCCTGGGACAGGCTACGAGCAGTACTTC.

This clonotype has more than one count but fewer than ten. V gene TRBV7-2 combines with J gene TRBJ2-7, with D possibly being TRBD1 (5 bases). Germline CDR1 SGHTA, CDR2 FQGNSA. The CDR3 has 14 amino acids. V lost 1 base and J 7 bases, leaving 14 bases between the germline ends. The CDR3 region is CASSLGAGREEQYF. The CDR3 DNA reads TGTGCCAGCAGCTTAGGGGCAGGGCGTGAGGAGCAGTACTTC.

This chain links TRBV7-3 with TRBJ2-3; 9 bases are a match to TRBD2. Losses at the gene ends were 0 bases for V and 4 bases for J; bases not matched to a gene: 5. Germline CDR1 reads SGHTA; CDR2 reads FQGTGA. The CDR3 spans 16 residues. The CDR3 region has the DNA TGTGCCAGCAGCTTAACGGGCAGCGGGGGGTCAGATACGCAGTATTTT. This gives the protein CASSLTGSGGSDTQYF. Full variable domain (remainder filled in from reference TRBV7-3 and TRBJ2-3): GAGVSQTPSNKVTEKGKYVELRCDPISGHTALYWYRQSLGQGPEFLIYFQGTGAADDSGLPNDRFFAVRPEGSVSTLKIQRTERGDSAVYLCASSLTGSGGSDTQYFGPGTRLTVL.

The V gene is TRBV11-1, the J gene TRBJ2-3; D is undetermined. Trimming left V 4 bases short and J 10 bases short, with 9 bases between. The CDR3 runs 11 residues. In germline, CDR1 is SGHAT, CDR2 FQDESV (reference sequence). The DNA for the CDR3 is TGTGCCAGCAGCTCCGGAATACCGCAGTATTTT. Residues: CASSSGIPQYF. The full variable domain, completed using reference TRBV11-1 and TRBJ2-3, is EAEVAQSPRYKITEKSQAVAFWCDPISGHATLYWYRQILGQGPELLVQFQDESVVDDSQLPKDRFSAERLKGVDSTLKIQPAELGDSAMYLCASSSGIPQYFGPGTRLTVL.

This clonotype was seen a few times. The chain joins TRBV28 to TRBJ2-1, with a weak D call TRBD2 (5 bases). The germline V gene encodes CDR1 MDHEN and CDR2 SYDVKM. CDR3 length: 12 amino acids. Trimming removed 5 bases from V and 10 bases from J, with 12 bases in between. CDR3 DNA sequence: TGTGCCAGCAGTACCCGTCCTAGCGAGCAGTTCTTC. Protein: CASSTRPSEQFF.

This clonotype is medium-sized within its sample. J is TRBJ2-2 and V is TRBV7-6, with D tentatively TRBD2 (5 bases). The length of the CDR3 is 13 residues. Germline loops: CDR1 SGHVS, CDR2 FNYEAQ. Trimming took off 5 bases at V and 7 bases at J, with 11 bases between the two ends. The chain's CDR3 is CASSPPGGGELFF. The CDR3 region has the DNA TGTGCCAGCAGCCCTCCCGGAGGCGGGGAGCTGTTTTTT. The variable domain in full, with the rest retrieved from reference TRBV7-6 and TRBJ2-2, is GAGVSQSPRYKVTKRGQDVALRCDPISGHVSLYWYRQALGQGPEFLTYFNYEAQQDKSGLPNDRFSAERPEGSISTLTIQRTEQRDSAMYRCASSPPGGGELFFGEGSRLTVL.

This clonotype was counted at least ten times. Compared with germline, one end of the junction differs, possibly owing to a read error. The chain combines TRBV7-7 with TRBJ2-5; no firm D call. This CDR3 has 13 residues. The V gene's germline CDR1 is SSHAT and CDR2 FNYEAQ (reference sequence). CDR3 nucleotide sequence: TGTGCTAGCAGCTTAACCCGCCAGGAGACCCAGTACTTC. This sequence encodes CASSLTRQETQYF. Full variable domain (rest looked up from reference TRBV7-7 and TRBJ2-5): GAGVSQSPRYKVTKRGQDVTLRCDPISSHATLYWYQQALGQGPEFLTYFNYEAQPDKSGLPSDRFSAERPEGSISTLTIQRTEQRDSAMYRCASSLTRQETQYFGPGTRLLVL.

This clonotype has just a few counts. The V gene is TRBV7-2, the J gene TRBJ1-1, with TRBD1 identical over 7 bases. V gave up 5 bases and J gave up 6 bases; unmatched junction bases: 9. Per the germline V gene, CDR1 is SGHTA and CDR2 is FQGNSA. This CDR3 spans 14 amino acids. In DNA form, the CDR3 reads TGTGCCAGCAGCCCCCGACAGGGTTGGCCTGAAGCTTTCTTT. Amino acid sequence: CASSPRQGWPEAFF.

In DNA, the CDR3 is TGCGCCAGCAGCCAACGCACCCTCCGGGACAGGGAGGGCAATGAGCAGTTCTTC. Encoded protein: CASSQRTLRDREGNEQFF. This chain joins TRBV4-1 and TRBJ2-1; 9 nucleotides line up with TRBD1. CDR3 length: 18 amino acids. Germline lookup yields CDR1 MGHRA and CDR2 YSYEKL. Trimming at V came to 2 bases and at J to 6 bases, leaving 14 bases not matched to a gene.